This T cell receptor (beta chain) was sequenced for a study of cytomegalovirus exposure and HLA in healthy donors. The J segment lost 2 bases and the V segment lost 6 bases, leaving 5 bases of the junction unmatched. This CDR3 is 14 amino acids long. Germline-derived CDR1 and CDR2 are MDHEN and SYDVKM. General study points: For presence/absence analyses, sequencing depth was assumed to be roughly uniform across donors. In a later analysis, HLA-associated beta chains showed higher expansion and lower generation probabilities than comparable chains. Associated with HLA alleles at 0.05 false discovery rate in a later analysis were 16,951 TCR beta sequences. Fewer N-insertions than the approximately 610-donor mean were reportedly shown by an Asian-associated ancestry cluster in a later analysis.

The primer mix had 60 Vbeta and 13 Jbeta primers. Measured with immunoSEQ multiplex PCR; TCRdb has only the in-frame clones, and not every one. This sample's clone table lists around 50,000 clones. With regard to this clone: Its antigen is unknown.

Sample: PBMCs. The TCR was taken from a woman aged 50 to 60 in good health and CMV-seropositive. V is TRBV28 and J is TRBJ2-7, with 9 nucleotides matching TRBD1. This chain's CDR3 is CASREDRGAYEQYF. CDR3 coding DNA: TGTGCCAGCAGGGAGGACAGGGGCGCCTACGAGCAGTACTTC. The full variable domain, with the rest looked up from reference TRBV28 and TRBJ2-7, is DVKVTQSSRYLVKRTGEKVFLECVQDMDHENMFWYRQDPGLGLRLIYFSYDVKMKEKGDIPEGYSVSREKKERFSLILESASTNQTSMYLCASREDRGAYEQYFGPGTRLTVT.